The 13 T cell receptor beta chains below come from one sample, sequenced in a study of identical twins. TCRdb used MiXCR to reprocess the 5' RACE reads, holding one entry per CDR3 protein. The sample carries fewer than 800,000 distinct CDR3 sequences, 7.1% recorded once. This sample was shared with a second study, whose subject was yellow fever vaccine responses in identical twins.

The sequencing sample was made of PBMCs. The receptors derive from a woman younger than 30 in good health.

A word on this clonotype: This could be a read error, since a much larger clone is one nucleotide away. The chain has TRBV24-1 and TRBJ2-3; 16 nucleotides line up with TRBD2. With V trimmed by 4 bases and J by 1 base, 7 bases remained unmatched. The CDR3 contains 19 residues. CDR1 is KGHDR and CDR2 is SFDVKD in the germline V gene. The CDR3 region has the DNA TGTGCCACCAGTGAGACCGGGACTAGCGGGAGGGCCCGCACAGATACGCAGTATTTT. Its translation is CATSETGTSGRARTDTQYF.

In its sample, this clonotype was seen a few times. DNA for the CDR3: TGCAGTGCTAGAGATTTGGGGGGAGAATTTCCAGATACGCAGTATTTT. Amino acids: CSARDLGGEFPDTQYF. The chain joins TRBV20-1 to TRBJ2-3; tentatively, D is TRBD2 (6 bases). This CDR3 is built from 16 residues. Germline loops: CDR1 DFQATT, CDR2 SNEGSKA (reference sequence). Between the trimmed V and J ends, which lost 0 bases and 4 bases, there was a span of 17 bases.

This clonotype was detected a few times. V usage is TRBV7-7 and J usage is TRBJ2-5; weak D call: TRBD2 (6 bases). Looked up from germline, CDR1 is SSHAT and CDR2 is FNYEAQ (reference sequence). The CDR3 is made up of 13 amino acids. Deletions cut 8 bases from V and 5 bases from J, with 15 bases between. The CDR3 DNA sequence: TGTGCCAGCGTCGGGAGCGTCGAGGAGACCCAGTACTTC. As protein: CASVGSVEETQYF.

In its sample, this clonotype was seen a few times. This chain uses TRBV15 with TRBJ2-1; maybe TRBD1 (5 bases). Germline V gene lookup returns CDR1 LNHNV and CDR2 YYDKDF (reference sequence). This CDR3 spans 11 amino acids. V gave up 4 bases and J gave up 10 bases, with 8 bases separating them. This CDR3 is CATSTGREQFF. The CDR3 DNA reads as TGTGCCACCAGCACAGGGCGGGAGCAGTTCTTC.

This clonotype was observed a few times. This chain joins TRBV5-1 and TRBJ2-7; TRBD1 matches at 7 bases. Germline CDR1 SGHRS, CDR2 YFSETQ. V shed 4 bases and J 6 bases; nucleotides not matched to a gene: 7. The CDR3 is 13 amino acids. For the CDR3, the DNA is TGCGCCAGCAGCGTTGAAGGGGGCCCCGAGCAGTACGTC. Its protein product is CASSVEGGPEQYV.

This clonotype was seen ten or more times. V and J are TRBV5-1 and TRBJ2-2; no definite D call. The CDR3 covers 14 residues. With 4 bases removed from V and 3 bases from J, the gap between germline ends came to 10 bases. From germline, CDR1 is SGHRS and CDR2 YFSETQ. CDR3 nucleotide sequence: TGCGCCAGCAGCCAAGTTGGGGACACCGGGGAGCTGTTTTTT. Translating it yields CASSQVGDTGELFF.

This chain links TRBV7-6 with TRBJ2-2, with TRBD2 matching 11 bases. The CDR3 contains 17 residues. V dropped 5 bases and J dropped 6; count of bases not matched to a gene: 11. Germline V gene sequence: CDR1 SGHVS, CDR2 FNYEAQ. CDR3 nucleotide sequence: TGTGCCAGCAGCCGTAACACGCGGACTAGCGGGCCCGGGGAGCTGTTTTTT. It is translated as CASSRNTRTSGPGELFF.

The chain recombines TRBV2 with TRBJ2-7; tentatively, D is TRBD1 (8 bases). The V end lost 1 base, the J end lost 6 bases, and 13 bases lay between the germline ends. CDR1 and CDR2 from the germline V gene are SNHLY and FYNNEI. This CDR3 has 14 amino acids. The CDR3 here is CASSEGTGRGEQYV. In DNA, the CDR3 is TGTGCCAGCAGTGAAGGGACAGGGAGGGGCGAGCAGTACGTC.

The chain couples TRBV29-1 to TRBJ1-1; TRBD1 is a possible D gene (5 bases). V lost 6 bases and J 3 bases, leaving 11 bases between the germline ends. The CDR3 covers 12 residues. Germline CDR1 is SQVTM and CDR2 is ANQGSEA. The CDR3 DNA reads TGCAGCGTCCGGATGGGGGACACTGAAGCTTTCTTT. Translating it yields CSVRMGDTEAFF.

In DNA form, the CDR3 reads TGCAGTGTAAGGGTCGTTGCCTGGAACACTGAAGCTTTCTTT. Translated, it gives CSVRVVAWNTEAFF. The chain combines TRBV20-1 with TRBJ1-1; no firm D call. Trimming pared 7 bases from V and 1 base from J, leaving 16 bases between. From germline, CDR1 is DFQATT and CDR2 SNEGSKA (reference sequence). This CDR3 is built from 14 residues.

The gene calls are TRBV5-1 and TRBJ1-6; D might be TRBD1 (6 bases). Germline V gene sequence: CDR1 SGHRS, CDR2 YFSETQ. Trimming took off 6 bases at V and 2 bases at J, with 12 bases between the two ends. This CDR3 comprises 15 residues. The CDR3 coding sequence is TGCGCCAGCACCCCCGGGGGCGCCTATAATTCACCCCTCCACTTT. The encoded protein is CASTPGGAYNSPLHF.

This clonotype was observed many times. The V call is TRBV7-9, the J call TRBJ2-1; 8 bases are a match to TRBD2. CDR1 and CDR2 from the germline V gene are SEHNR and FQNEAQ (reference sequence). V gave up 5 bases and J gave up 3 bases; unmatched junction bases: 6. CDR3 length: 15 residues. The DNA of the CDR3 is TGTGCCAGCAGCCCACTAGCGGCATTCTACAATGAGCAGTTCTTC. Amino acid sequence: CASSPLAAFYNEQFF. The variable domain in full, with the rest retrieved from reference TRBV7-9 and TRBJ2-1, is DTGVSQNPRHKITKRGQNVTFRCDPISEHNRLYWYRQTLGQGPEFLTYFQNEAQLEKSRLLSDRFSAERPKGSFSTLEIQRTEQGDSAMYLCASSPLAAFYNEQFFGPGTRLTVL.

Here the CDR3 DNA reads TGTGCCAGCAGTGAAGGTTTAGCGGGAGGTGACACCGGGGAGCTGTTTTTT. This encodes CASSEGLAGGDTGELFF. The chain employs TRBV2 and TRBJ2-2, with 10 nucleotides matching TRBD2. V dropped 1 base and J dropped 3; count of bases not matched to a gene: 5. Germline loops: CDR1 SNHLY, CDR2 FYNNEI. The CDR3 runs 17 residues. Variable domain in full (rest from reference TRBV2 and TRBJ2-2): EPEVTQTPSHQVTQMGQEVILRCVPISNHLYFYWYRQILGQKVEFLVSFYNNEISEKSEIFDDQFSVERPDGSNFTLKIRSTKLEDSAMYFCASSEGLAGGDTGELFFGEGSRLTVL.